This T cell receptor (beta chain) was sequenced in a study of CD8 T cells in ankylosing spondylitis. The authors made TCR beta libraries by quantitative 5'-RACE with molecular barcodes. TCRdb processed the 5' RACE reads anew with MiXCR; each CDR3 protein has one entry. The data contain roughly 150,000 distinct CDR3 sequences, around a third of them singletons. CDR1 and CDR2 (germline): MDHEN, SYDVKM. This CDR3 is 17 amino acids long. V dropped 6 bases and J dropped 5; count of bases not matched to a gene: 11. Study results and caveats: A TCR beta motif made of several highly homologous variants seemed typical of ankylosing spondylitis blood. Enrichment of disease-linked clones was reportedly significant in matched ankylosing spondylitis synovial fluid.

For this clonotype: Its antigen remains unidentified.

The source material was synovial fluid, either unsorted or a sorted T cell fraction (not recorded which). The chain links TRBV28 to TRBJ2-1, with 12 nucleotides matching TRBD2. The origin of this receptor is a male donor with ankylosing spondylitis. The CDR3 DNA sequence: TGTGCCAGCAGAGCCGGGACTAGCGGGCGAACAAACAATGAGCAGTTCTTC. It yields the protein CASRAGTSGRTNNEQFF.